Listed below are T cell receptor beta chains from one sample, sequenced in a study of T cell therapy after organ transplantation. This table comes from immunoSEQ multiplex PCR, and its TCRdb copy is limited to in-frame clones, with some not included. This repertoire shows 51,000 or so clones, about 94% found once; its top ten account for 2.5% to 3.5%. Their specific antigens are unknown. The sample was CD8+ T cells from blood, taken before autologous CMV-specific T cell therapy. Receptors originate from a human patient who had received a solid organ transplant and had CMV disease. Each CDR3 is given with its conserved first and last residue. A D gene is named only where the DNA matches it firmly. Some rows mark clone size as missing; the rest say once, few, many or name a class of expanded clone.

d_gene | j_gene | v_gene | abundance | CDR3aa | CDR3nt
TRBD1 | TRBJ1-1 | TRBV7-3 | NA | CASSLTPGGNTEAFF | TGTGCCAGCAGCTTAACACCAGGGGGGAACACTGAAGCTTTCTTT
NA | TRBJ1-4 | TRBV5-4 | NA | CASSAGRNEKLFF | TGTGCCTCGTCTGCGGGGCGGAATGAAAAACTGTTTTTT
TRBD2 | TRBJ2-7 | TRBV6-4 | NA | CGGGLAARIKTYEQYF | TGTGGCGGGGGGCTAGCCGCCAGGATTAAAACCTACGAGCAGTACTTC
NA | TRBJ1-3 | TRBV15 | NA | CATSRSLTEPYSGNTIYF | TGTGCCACCAGCCGATCGCTGACTGAACCGTACTCTGGAAACACCATATATTTT
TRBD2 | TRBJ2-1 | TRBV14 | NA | CASSQVAGGYNEQFF | TGTGCCAGCAGCCAAGTAGCGGGGGGCTACAATGAGCAGTTCTTC
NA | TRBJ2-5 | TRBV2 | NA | CASWGRGQETQYF | TGTGCCAGCTGGGGACGGGGGCAAGAGACCCAGTACTTC
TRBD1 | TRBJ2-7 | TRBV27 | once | CASSSRTGDYEQYF | TGTGCCAGCAGTTCCCGGACAGGGGACTACGAGCAGTACTTC
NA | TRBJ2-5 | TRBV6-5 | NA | CASSYAMEGETQYF | TGTGCCAGCAGTTACGCCATGGAGGGGGAGACCCAGTACTTC
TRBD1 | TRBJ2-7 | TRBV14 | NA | CASSQDPGTGEEQYF | TGTGCCAGCAGCCAAGACCCCGGGACAGGGGAAGAGCAGTACTTC
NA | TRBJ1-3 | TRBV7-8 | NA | CASTKGSPGNTIYF | TGTGCCAGCACAAAGGGAAGTCCGGGAAACACCATATATTTT
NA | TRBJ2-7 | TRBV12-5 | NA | CASGRTASYEQYF | TGTGCTAGTGGTCGGACAGCCTCCTACGAGCAGTACTTC
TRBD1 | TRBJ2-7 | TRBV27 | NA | CASMGQDISYEQYF | TGTGCCAGCATGGGACAGGACATCTCCTACGAGCAGTACTTC
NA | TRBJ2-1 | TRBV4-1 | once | CASSRGTGPLAGSYNEQFF | TGCGCCAGCAGCCGCGGGACAGGGCCGCTAGCGGGAAGCTACAATGAGCAGTTCTTC
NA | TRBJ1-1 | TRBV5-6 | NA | CASSLGDIKATEAFF | TGTGCCAGCAGCTTGGGGGACATAAAGGCAACTGAAGCTTTCTTT
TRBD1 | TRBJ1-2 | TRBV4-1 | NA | CASSQVSGRGMDGYTF | TGCGCCAGCAGCCAAGTTTCGGGCAGGGGGATGGATGGCTACACCTTC
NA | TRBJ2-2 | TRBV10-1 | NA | CASSEGARDTGELFF | TGCGCCAGCAGTGAAGGGGCGCGGGACACCGGGGAGCTGTTTTTT
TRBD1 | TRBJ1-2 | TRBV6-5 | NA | CASSYSATGRNYGYTF | TGTGCCAGCAGTTACTCTGCGACAGGGAGAAACTATGGCTACACCTTC
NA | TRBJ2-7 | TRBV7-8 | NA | CASSSPSSPFSYEQYF | TGTGCCAGCAGCTCGCCTTCCAGCCCTTTTTCCTACGAGCAGTACTTC
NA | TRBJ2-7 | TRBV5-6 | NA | CASSLALQTYEQYF | TGTGCCAGCAGCTTGGCCCTACAGACCTACGAGCAGTACTTC
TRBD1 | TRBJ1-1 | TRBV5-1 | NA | CASSHGQGADTEAFF | TGCGCCAGCAGCCACGGACAGGGGGCGGACACTGAAGCTTTCTTT
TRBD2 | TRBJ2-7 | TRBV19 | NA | CASSPTSGRGYEQYF | TGTGCCAGTAGTCCGACTAGCGGGAGGGGCTACGAGCAGTACTTC
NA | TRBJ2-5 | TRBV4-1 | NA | CASSQDKETQYF | TGCGCCAGCAGCCAAGATAAAGAGACCCAGTACTTC
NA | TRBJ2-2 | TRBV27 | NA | CASSLGGAATGELFF | TGTGCCAGCAGTTTAGGTGGGGCGGCTACCGGGGAGCTGTTTTTT